This T cell receptor (beta chain) was captured in a study of blood T cell repertoires in COVID-19. This CDR3 comprises 12 residues. V was clipped by 4 bases and J by 7 bases; unmatched bases: 0. Germline V CDR1 and CDR2: MDHEN, SYDVKM. This clone is a singleton in its sample. Original handling: Estimates of nucleated cell counts were drawn from the amplification of reference gene primers. Clones were read by immunoSEQ multiplex PCR, and TCRdb kept only the in-frame ones, dropping some. That table furnishes V, J and clone size, whereas the DNA furnished D and trimming. This table has roughly 250,000 clones, 85% to 90% appearing once.

Source material: PBMCs or T cells enriched from blood (not recorded which). The source of this sequence is a man aged 45-65 years who had been exposed to COVID-19. The V call is TRBV28, the J call TRBJ2-1; 8 bases match TRBD1. The CDR3 DNA sequence: TGTGCCAGCAGTTACAGGGGGAATGAGCAGTTCTTC. It codes for CASSYRGNEQFF.